The 24 T cell receptor beta chains reported below all come from one sample, sequenced in a study of blood T cell repertoires in COVID-19. Data came from immunoSEQ multiplex PCR; TCRdb stores just in-frame clones and leaves some out. The sample lists about 250,000 clones, nearly 90% seen once, with roughly 3.1% in the top ten. Sequenced input: peripheral blood. The receptor set was obtained from a man between 18 and 35 years old with active or convalescent COVID-19.

The chain has TRBV20-1 and TRBJ2-5, with D unresolved. Per germline, CDR1 DFQATT and CDR2 SNEGSKA (reference sequence). The CDR3 is 11 residues long. The V end lost 0 bases, the J end lost 5 bases, and 4 bases lay between the germline ends. CDR3 sequence: CSARERETQYF. The CDR3 DNA follows: TGCAGTGCTAGAGAGCGTGAGACCCAGTACTTC.

The genes are TRBV19 and TRBJ1-1, with D unresolved. The CDR3 runs to 16 residues. V was pared by 3 bases and J by 3 bases, with 17 bases between. Germline V lookup: CDR1 LNHDA, CDR2 SQIVND (reference sequence). The CDR3 DNA sequence: TGTGCCAGTAGTATGGAGTCGAAGGTCCTGGACACTGAAGCTTTCTTT. Translating it yields CASSMESKVLDTEAFF.

The chain combines TRBV24-1 with TRBJ1-1; 7 bases are shared with TRBD1. CDR1 and CDR2 (germline): KGHDR, SFDVKD. CDR3 size: 15 residues. Trimming removed 0 bases from V and 4 bases from J; junction bases left unmatched: 4. DNA of the CDR3: TGTGCCACCAGTGATTTGCAAGGACAGGTCACTGAAGCTTTCTTT. It translates to CATSDLQGQVTEAFF.

This clone was observed once. The chain links TRBV9 to TRBJ2-1, with 7 bases identical to TRBD2. The CDR3 has 14 residues. Trimming removed 0 bases from V and 7 bases from J; junction bases left unmatched: 4. Germline-derived CDR1 and CDR2 are SGDLS and YYNGEE. The DNA for the CDR3 is TGTGCCAGCAGCGTAGCCGGGACTATGAATGAGCAGTTCTTC. Amino acid sequence: CASSVAGTMNEQFF.

This clone was seen only once. This rearrangement joins TRBV5-1 to TRBJ2-7; maybe TRBD2 (5 bases). The CDR3 spans 13 residues. The V end was cut by 1 base, the J end by 6 bases, with 11 bases between. Germline CDR1 SGHRS, CDR2 YFSETQ. Here the CDR3 reads CASSLTGIREQYF. Here the CDR3 DNA reads TGCGCCAGCAGCTTGACCGGGATTCGCGAGCAGTACTTC.

In nucleotides, the CDR3 is TGTGCCACCAGCAGAGGACAGCCGAACACTGAAGCTTTCTTT. It specifies CATSRGQPNTEAFF. The rearrangement links TRBV15 to TRBJ1-1; the D gene is possibly TRBD1 (5 bases). The CDR3 extends over 14 amino acids. V was clipped by 1 base and J by 1 base, with 7 bases between them. Looked up from germline, CDR1 is LNHNV and CDR2 is YYDKDF (reference sequence). The entire variable domain, with the rest obtained from reference TRBV15 and TRBJ1-1, is as follows: DAMVIQNPRYQVTQFGKPVTLSCSQTLNHNVMYWYQQKSSQAPKLLFHYYDKDFNNEADTPDNFQSRRPNTSFCFLDIRSPGLGDTAMYLCATSRGQPNTEAFFGQGTRLTVV.

The chain combines TRBV7-8 with TRBJ1-2; no clear D. The V end lost 1 base, the J end lost 0 bases, and 6 bases lay between the germline ends. Germline lookup yields CDR1 SGHVS and CDR2 FQNEAQ. The CDR3 has 14 residues. The CDR3 DNA is TGTGCCAGCAGCTTAGACAGAGCTAACTATGGCTACACCTTC. Encoded protein: CASSLDRANYGYTF. Full variable domain (outside the CDR3, taken from reference TRBV7-8 and TRBJ1-2): GAGVSQSPRYKVAKRGQDVALRCDPISGHVSLFWYQQALGQGPEFLTYFQNEAQLDKSGLPSDRFFAERPEGSVSTLKIQRTQQEDSAVYLCASSLDRANYGYTFGSGTRLTVV.

The V gene is TRBV2, the J gene TRBJ1-5; 8 nucleotides match TRBD1. Germline CDR1 SNHLY, CDR2 FYNNEI. The CDR3 consists of 14 residues. The ends lost 6 bases at V and 2 bases at J; junction bases unmatched: 3. CDR3 region: CASRMTGGNQPQHF. CDR3 bases: TGTGCCAGCAGAATGACAGGGGGCAATCAGCCCCAGCATTTT.

This clone was found once. CDR3 DNA: TGCGCCAGCAGCCTCGGGGTGGGCACAGATACGCAGTATTTT. Protein sequence: CASSLGVGTDTQYF. The chain joins TRBV4-1 to TRBJ2-3; a weak D match, TRBD2 (5 bases). The CDR3 consists of 14 residues. Germline V gene lookup returns CDR1 MGHRA and CDR2 YSYEKL. Deletions cut 4 bases from V and 1 base from J, with 9 bases between.

The rearrangement uses TRBV7-2 and TRBJ2-3, with TRBD2 as a possible D gene (6 bases). V gave up 5 bases and J gave up 2 bases, with 14 bases separating them. This CDR3 is 15 amino acids long. CDR1 SGHTA and CDR2 FQGNSA come from the germline V gene. The CDR3 region is CASSPGTFNTDTQYF. The CDR3 DNA reads TGTGCCAGCAGCCCCGGGACTTTCAACACAGATACGCAGTATTTT. Filled out from reference TRBV7-2 and TRBJ2-3, the complete variable domain reads GAGVSQSPSNKVTEKGKDVELRCDPISGHTALYWYRQSLGQGLEFLIYFQGNSAPDKSGLPSDRFSAERTGGSVSTLTIQRTQQEDSAVYLCASSPGTFNTDTQYFGPGTRLTVL.

The rearrangement joins TRBV28 to TRBJ2-7; a weak D match, TRBD2 (6 bases). Trimming shortened V by 4 bases and J by 1 base, and 14 bases separated the two germline ends. CDR3 length: 15 amino acids. Germline CDR1 MDHEN, CDR2 SYDVKM. CDR3 region: CASSSAGRKSYEQYF. CDR3 bases: TGTGCCAGCAGTTCCGCGGGGAGGAAGTCCTACGAGCAGTACTTC. The whole variable domain, remainder taken from reference TRBV28 and TRBJ2-7, is DVKVTQSSRYLVKRTGEKVFLECVQDMDHENMFWYRQDPGLGLRLIYFSYDVKMKEKGDIPEGYSVSREKKERFSLILESASTNQTSMYLCASSSAGRKSYEQYFGPGTRLTVT.

The V call is TRBV30, the J call TRBJ1-2; D may be TRBD1 (5 bases). Germline loops: CDR1 GTSNPN, CDR2 SVGIG (reference sequence). The CDR3 covers 13 residues. Trimming took 5 bases from V and 8 from J, leaving 18 bases between them. CDR3 loop: CAWFPRTRRGYTF. The CDR3 DNA reads as TGTGCCTGGTTCCCTAGGACACGACGGGGCTACACCTTC.

Comment on this clone: Other nucleotide sequences in the sample specify the same CDR3. This rearrangement joins TRBV27 to TRBJ1-1; the D gene is possibly TRBD1 (6 bases). The germline gives CDR1 MNHEY, CDR2 SMNVEV (reference sequence). V lost 5 bases and J lost 2, with 9 bases in between. The length of the CDR3 is 13 residues. The CDR3 DNA reads as TGTGCCAGCAGTCTACAGGGCAACACTGAAGCTTTCTTT. It codes for CASSLQGNTEAFF.

The V call is TRBV9, the J call TRBJ1-4, with 7 bases that match TRBD1. Per germline, CDR1 SGDLS and CDR2 YYNGEE. Trimming took 1 base from V and 5 from J; bases not matched to a gene: 5. This CDR3 has 15 residues. CDR3 region: CASSVRQGRNEKLFF. In nucleotides, the CDR3 is TGTGCCAGCAGCGTAAGACAGGGAAGAAATGAAAAACTGTTTTTT.

V usage is TRBV6-2 or TRBV6-3 and J usage is TRBJ2-3; 7 bases match TRBD2. Germline assignment: CDR1 MNHEY and CDR2 SVGEGT. Trimming cost V 2 bases and J 2 bases; bases outside gene matches: 4. The CDR3 extends over 15 amino acids. CDR3 residues: CASSYGGTTTDTQYF. In DNA, the CDR3 is TGTGCCAGCAGTTACGGCGGGACTACCACAGATACGCAGTATTTT.

The J gene is TRBJ2-1, the V gene TRBV18, with 9 bases that match TRBD2. This CDR3 region has 17 residues. With 5 bases clipped from V and 9 bases from J, the junction kept 17 bases outside the gene matches. Germline-derived CDR1 and CDR2 are KGHSH and LQKENI. The CDR3 is CASSLDNAAGGFGEQFF. CDR3 coding DNA: TGTGCCAGCTCATTAGACAATGCGGCGGGAGGGTTCGGTGAGCAGTTCTTC.

This sequence joins TRBV29-1 and TRBJ1-2; D unresolved. Germline CDR1 SQVTM, CDR2 ANQGSEA. The CDR3 is 13 amino acids. V dropped 6 bases and J dropped 5 bases, with 16 bases sitting between them. CDR3 in amino acids: CSVVFGGAYGYTF. DNA for the CDR3: TGCAGCGTCGTATTTGGAGGTGCTTATGGCTACACCTTC. The variable domain in full, completed from reference TRBV29-1 and TRBJ1-2, reads SAVISQKPSRDICQRGTSLTIQCQVDSQVTMMFWYRQQPGQSLTLIATANQGSEATYESGFVIDKFPISRPNLTFSTLTVSNMSPEDSSIYLCSVVFGGAYGYTFGSGTRLTVV.

The V gene is TRBV28, the J gene TRBJ1-5; D is unresolved. V was shortened by 3 bases and J by 7 bases, with 13 bases between the two germline ends. There are 14 residues in the CDR3. Germline CDR1 is MDHEN and CDR2 is SYDVKM. The CDR3 bases are TGTGCCAGCAGTTTTGGCAGGAGAGGGCAGCCCCAGCATTTT. Translated: CASSFGRRGQPQHF.

The chain couples TRBV9 to TRBJ2-1; D not certain. Trimming stripped 0 bases from V and 5 bases from J, with 12 bases between. This CDR3 comprises 15 residues. Germline V gene sequence: CDR1 SGDLS, CDR2 YYNGEE. CDR3 residues: CASSVAPTRHNEQFF. In DNA, the CDR3 is TGTGCCAGCAGCGTAGCTCCGACACGGCACAATGAGCAGTTCTTC.

The V and J genes are TRBV24-1 and TRBJ1-4; 8 bases are a match to TRBD1. The CDR3 covers 15 residues. The V and J ends lost 5 bases and 5 bases, in that order; junction bases with no gene match: 6. Germline V gene sequence: CDR1 KGHDR, CDR2 SFDVKD. CDR3 protein: CATSATGERNEKLFF. Here the CDR3 DNA reads TGTGCCACCAGTGCGACAGGGGAACGAAATGAAAAACTGTTTTTT.

This chain connects TRBV14 to TRBJ1-2; D not certain. CDR1 is SGHDN, CDR2 FVKESK, per germline. Trimming cost V 5 bases and J 7 bases, with 14 bases left between them. The CDR3 length is 13 residues. This chain's CDR3 is CASSAYMPGGYTF. In DNA form, the CDR3 reads TGTGCCAGCAGCGCGTATATGCCCGGTGGCTACACCTTC.

This clone is a singleton in its sample. The rearrangement uses TRBV5-4 and TRBJ2-2; D gene uncertain. V lost 0 bases, J lost 6 bases, and 9 bases lay in between. Germline CDR1 is SGHNT and CDR2 is YYREEE (reference sequence). The CDR3 sequence is 14 residues long. CDR3 sequence: CASSLGGSSGELFF. DNA of the CDR3: TGTGCCAGCAGCTTGGGAGGCTCCTCCGGGGAGCTGTTTTTT.

This sequence joins TRBV4-3 and TRBJ1-5; maybe TRBD1 (6 bases). This CDR3 region has 15 residues. Germline lookup yields CDR1 LGHNA and CDR2 YSLEER. The V and J ends lost 4 bases and 4 bases respectively, with 14 bases between them. The CDR3 reads CASSLESGENQPQHF. The CDR3 DNA reads TGCGCCAGCAGCCTTGAATCAGGGGAAAATCAGCCCCAGCATTTT.

The chain combines TRBV12-3 or TRBV12-4 with TRBJ2-1; perhaps TRBD2 as D (5 bases). V lost 3 bases and J 7 bases, leaving 10 bases between the germline ends. The CDR3 totals 13 residues. This CDR3 reads CASSFGGANEQFF. The CDR3 DNA is TGTGCCAGCAGTTTTGGAGGAGCGAATGAGCAGTTCTTC.